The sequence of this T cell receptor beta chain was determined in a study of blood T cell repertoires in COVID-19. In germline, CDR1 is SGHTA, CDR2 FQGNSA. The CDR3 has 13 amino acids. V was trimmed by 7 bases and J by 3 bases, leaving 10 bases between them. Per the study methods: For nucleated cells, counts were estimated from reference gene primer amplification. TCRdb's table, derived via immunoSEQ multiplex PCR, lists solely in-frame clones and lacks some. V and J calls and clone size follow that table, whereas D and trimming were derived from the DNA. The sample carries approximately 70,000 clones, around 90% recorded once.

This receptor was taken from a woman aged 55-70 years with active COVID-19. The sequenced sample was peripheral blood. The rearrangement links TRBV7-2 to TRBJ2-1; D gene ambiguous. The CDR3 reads CASKNTGYNEQFF. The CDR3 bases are TGTGCCAGCAAGAATACTGGCTACAATGAGCAGTTCTTC.